This passage covers 11 T cell receptor beta chains from one sample sequenced in a study of beta chain features in type 1 diabetes. No antigen is known for these receptors. Expressed TCRB transcripts were sequenced, since all the RNA that had been isolated was reverse transcribed. Generated by immunoSEQ multiplex PCR, the TCRdb table keeps only in-frame clones and is missing some. The sample carries 250,000 to 300,000 clones, around 22% recorded once. Study results and limitations: People with Type 1 diabetes carried modestly yet significantly shorter TCRB CDR3s in all four CD4+ subsets.

The sample consisted of naive CD4+ T cells from blood. These receptors originate from a woman aged 25 to 45 with type 1 diabetes.

This clone came up a few times. The rearrangement joins TRBV29-1 to TRBJ1-2; perhaps TRBD1 as D (6 bases). Trimming cost V 0 bases and J 9 bases, with 17 bases left between them. Germline CDR1 and CDR2: SQVTM and ANQGSEA. The CDR3 extends over 14 amino acids. The CDR3: CSVEERGTQGSYTF. CDR3 DNA: TGCAGCGTTGAAGAAAGAGGGACACAGGGAAGCTACACCTTC.

The V gene is TRBV7-9, the J gene TRBJ2-5; D might be TRBD1 (5 bases). Per germline, CDR1 SEHNR and CDR2 FQNEAQ (reference sequence). V was shortened by 3 bases and J by 7 bases, with 9 bases between the two germline ends. The CDR3 length is 12 residues. The CDR3: CASSFDQGTQYF. CDR3 sequence (DNA): TGTGCCAGCAGCTTCGACCAGGGGACCCAGTACTTC.

The V call is TRBV30, the J call TRBJ2-7; 10 bases line up with TRBD2. The germline gives CDR1 GTSNPN, CDR2 SVGIG (reference sequence). This CDR3 spans 15 amino acids. The ends lost 2 bases at V and 0 bases at J; junction bases unmatched: 4. DNA of the CDR3: TGTGCCTGGAGTTCCGAGCGGGAGGGCTCCTACGAGCAGTACTTC. Encoded protein: CAWSSEREGSYEQYF.

The gene calls are TRBV9 and TRBJ2-5, with D perhaps TRBD2 (6 bases). Trimming took 0 bases from V and 1 from J, leaving 10 bases between them. The CDR3 totals 15 residues. Per germline, CDR1 SGDLS and CDR2 YYNGEE. CDR3 nucleotides: TGTGCCAGCAGCGTAGATCGGGGGTCCCAAGAGACCCAGTACTTC. Translated: CASSVDRGSQETQYF.

The chain employs TRBV7-9 and TRBJ2-1; possibly TRBD1 for D (6 bases). This CDR3 has 14 residues. Germline values: CDR1 SEHNR, CDR2 FQNEAQ (reference sequence). V was cut by 5 bases and J by 7 bases, with 15 bases left in between. CDR3 DNA: TGTGCCAGCAGCCTTCTTAGAAGGGGGAATGAGCAGTTCTTC. It translates to CASSLLRRGNEQFF.

The chain combines TRBV5-1 with TRBJ1-2; no definite D call. From germline, CDR1 is SGHRS and CDR2 YFSETQ. The CDR3 spans 13 residues. Trimming removed 0 bases at V and 3 bases at J, with 6 bases between. The CDR3 nucleotides are TGCGCCAGCAGCTTGGCTGAGGACTATGGCTACACCTTC. Translation: CASSLAEDYGYTF.

The CDR3 nucleotides read TGTGCCAGCAGTGCAGGGCCGCGGCAGCCCCAGCATTTT. Amino acids: CASSAGPRQPQHF. The chain employs TRBV2 and TRBJ1-5; TRBD1 is a possible D gene (5 bases). V lost 4 bases, J lost 7 bases, and 11 bases lay in between. There are 13 residues in the CDR3. Germline V CDR1 and CDR2: SNHLY, FYNNEI. The variable domain in full, with the rest retrieved from reference TRBV2 and TRBJ1-5, is EPEVTQTPSHQVTQMGQEVILRCVPISNHLYFYWYRQILGQKVEFLVSFYNNEISEKSEIFDDQFSVERPDGSNFTLKIRSTKLEDSAMYFCASSAGPRQPQHFGDGTRLSIL.

This clone has more than one count but fewer than ten. The chain uses TRBV5-1 and TRBJ2-6, with D perhaps matching TRBD1 (5 bases). Germline V gene lookup returns CDR1 SGHRS and CDR2 YFSETQ. The CDR3 loop spans 16 amino acids. V was shortened by 6 bases and J by 1 base, with 14 bases between the two germline ends. CDR3 residues: CASTRDLTSGANVLTF. The CDR3 DNA follows: TGCGCCAGCACCAGGGATTTGACGTCTGGGGCCAACGTCCTGACTTTC.

This clone was seen only a few times. V is TRBV7-9 and J is TRBJ1-4; D gene ambiguous. This CDR3 has 14 residues. V was pared by 5 bases and J by 1 base, with 8 bases between. CDR1 is SEHNR and CDR2 is FQNEAQ in the germline V gene (reference sequence). The CDR3 protein is CASSLRGTNEKLFF. In DNA, the CDR3 is TGTGCCAGCAGCCTCCGGGGAACTAATGAAAAACTGTTTTTT.

V and J are TRBV10-3 and TRBJ1-2, with unresolved D. The V end was cut by 10 bases, the J end by 4 bases, with 10 bases between. This CDR3 is built from 11 residues. Germline V gene data show CDR1 as ENHRY and CDR2 as SYGVKD. CDR3 DNA sequence: TGTGCCACCCGTGTCGGCTATGGCTACACCTTC. Encoded protein: CATRVGYGYTF.

This clone occurred a few times. J is TRBJ2-1 and V is TRBV9; TRBD2 agrees at 10 bases. This CDR3 has 16 residues. V was pared by 2 bases and J by 6 bases, with 8 bases of the junction left unmatched. From germline, CDR1 is SGDLS and CDR2 YYNGEE. As DNA, the CDR3 is TGTGCCAGCAGCGTTGAAGCTAGCGGGAGTATCAATGAGCAGTTCTTC. It is translated as CASSVEASGSINEQFF.